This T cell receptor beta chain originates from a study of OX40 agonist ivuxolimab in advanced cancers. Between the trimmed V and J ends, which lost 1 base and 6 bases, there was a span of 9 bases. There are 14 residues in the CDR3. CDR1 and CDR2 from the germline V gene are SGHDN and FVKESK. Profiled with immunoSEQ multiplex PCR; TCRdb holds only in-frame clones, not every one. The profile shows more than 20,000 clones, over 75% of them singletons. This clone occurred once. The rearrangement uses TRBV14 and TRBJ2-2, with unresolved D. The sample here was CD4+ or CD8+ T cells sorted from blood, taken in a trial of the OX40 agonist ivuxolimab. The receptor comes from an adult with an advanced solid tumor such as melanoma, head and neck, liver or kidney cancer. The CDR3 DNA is TGTGCCAGCAGCCAAGTGTGGGGTGCCGGGGAGCTGTTTTTT. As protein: CASSQVWGAGELFF.